This TCR beta chain was identified in a study of blood T cells in healthy people across ages. Study-wide results and caveats: The recorded TCR beta diversity per million T cells decreased in a roughly linear manner with age. Greater diversity and more naive CD4+ cells were seen in long-lived donors than in aged donors.

This CDR3 region has 15 residues. The V end was cut by 4 bases, the J end by 2 bases, with 16 bases between. The germline gives CDR1 DFQATT, CDR2 SNEGSKA (reference sequence). In regard to this clonotype: What it recognizes is unknown.

Together with a sample-barcoded 5' primer, a J-beta primer mix was included in a second PCR lasting about 6 to 11 cycles. TCRdb called the 5' RACE reads again in MiXCR, with one record for every CDR3 protein. In the table there are about 1.6 million distinct CDR3 sequences, about 35% of which are singletons. This clonotype was obtained from a young woman in good health. Sequencing was carried out using blood. V usage is TRBV20-1 and J usage is TRBJ2-3; a possible D gene is TRBD2 (6 bases). The CDR3: CSATGGAGNTDTQYF. CDR3 in DNA: TGCAGTGCTACTGGCGGAGCGGGTAACACAGATACGCAGTATTTT.